The 6 T cell receptor beta chains listed next were all sequenced from one sample in a study of cytomegalovirus exposure and HLA in healthy donors (dated by TCRdb to about 2017). Library preparation was by the immunoSEQ multiplex PCR assay. A mixture of 60 forward primers for TCR Vbeta segments and 13 reverse primers for TCR Jbeta segments was used in the multiplex PCR. TCRdb's version of the immuneACCESS table is confined to in-frame rearrangements and falls short of the full clone set. An unresolved V gene accounts for under half of the shortfall where checked; the remainder is of unknown origin. The table for this sample lists tens of thousands of clones; approximately 81% of them were counted only once. The top ten clonotypes cover 7% to 9.5% of the sample. The sequenced sample was PBMCs. The receptors originated from a woman in her twenties or thirties in good health and CMV-seropositive.

The chain combines TRBV6-1 with TRBJ1-3; D possibly corresponds to TRBD1 (5 bases). The CDR3 extends over 11 amino acids. Per germline, CDR1 MNHNS and CDR2 SASEGT. V gave up 6 bases and J gave up 7 bases, with 7 bases separating them. The CDR3 is CASRGGNTIYF. CDR3 DNA sequence: TGTGCCAGCAGGGGGGGGAACACCATATATTTT.

This clone was detected only a few times. This chain joins TRBV5-1 and TRBJ2-1; D may be TRBD2 (6 bases). Germline V CDR1 and CDR2: SGHRS, YFSETQ. The CDR3 consists of 14 residues. V was shortened by 0 bases and J by 6 bases, with 10 bases between the two germline ends. The CDR3 loop is CASSLAGARNEQFF. As DNA, the CDR3 is TGCGCCAGCAGCTTGGCGGGAGCGCGCAATGAGCAGTTCTTC.

The chain has TRBV19 and TRBJ1-5; TRBD1 matches at 7 bases. V shed 4 bases and J 6 bases; nucleotides not matched to a gene: 12. CDR3 size: 16 residues. CDR1 is LNHDA, CDR2 SQIVND, per germline (reference sequence). The CDR3 is CASSTGRDSLGQPQHF. The CDR3 DNA reads TGTGCCAGTAGTACAGGCCGGGACAGCCTGGGTCAGCCCCAGCATTTT.

CDR3 nucleotide sequence: TGTGCCAGCAGTGTCGGGAGCCTAAAGGGCAATGAGCAGTTCTTC. Its protein product is CASSVGSLKGNEQFF. V and J are TRBV7-9 and TRBJ2-1, with D tentatively TRBD2 (6 bases). Trimming removed 6 bases from V and 6 bases from J, with 18 bases in between. Germline V gives CDR1 SEHNR, CDR2 FQNEAQ (reference sequence). The length of the CDR3 is 15 residues.

V and J are TRBV9 and TRBJ2-3; tentative D call: TRBD1 (6 bases). The CDR3 sequence is 16 residues long. Trimming removed 0 bases from V and 5 bases from J, with 16 bases in between. Looked up from germline, CDR1 is SGDLS and CDR2 is YYNGEE. CDR3 region: CASSVDWAGVGDTQYF. The CDR3, as DNA: TGTGCCAGCAGCGTAGATTGGGCAGGGGTTGGAGATACGCAGTATTTT.

The CDR3: CASSLATVQDTQYF. CDR3 nucleotides: TGTGCCAGCAGCTTAGCGACTGTTCAAGATACGCAGTATTTT. The chain employs TRBV11-1 and TRBJ2-3; D is unclear. This CDR3 is built from 14 residues. V gave up 0 bases and J gave up 5 bases, with 9 bases separating them. CDR1 is SGHAT and CDR2 is FQDESV in the germline V gene (reference sequence).